This TCR beta chain emerged from a study of CD8 T cells in ankylosing spondylitis. Study-wide results and caveats: The clones that were linked to disease were reported to be significantly enriched in matched synovial fluid samples from ankylosing spondylitis patients. Seemingly distinctive of ankylosing spondylitis blood was a TCR beta motif formed by eight highly homologous variants. Existing reports had already noted some motif variants in reactive arthritis synovial fluid and blood.

This CDR3 spans 15 amino acids. Germline V CDR1 and CDR2: SGDLS, YYNGEE. Between the trimmed V and J ends, which lost 0 bases and 0 bases, there was a span of 10 bases. This clonotype was counted many times. Antigen specificity is unknown. MiXCR was run by TCRdb on the 5' RACE reads, yielding one entry per CDR3 protein. The sample contains more than 35,000 distinct CDR3 sequences, around 2.9% of which appear only once. The sequence was obtained from a male donor with ankylosing spondylitis or in good health (not recorded which). The V and J genes are TRBV9 and TRBJ2-7; D unresolved. The specimen was blood, either unsorted or a sorted T cell fraction (not recorded which). The CDR3 loop reads CASSVGEGFSYEQYF. CDR3 bases: TGTGCCAGCAGCGTAGGAGAAGGATTCTCCTACGAGCAGTACTTC.